A single sample is the source of the 20 T cell receptor beta chains below, sequenced in a study of blood T cell repertoires in COVID-19. The assay was immunoSEQ multiplex PCR, and TCRdb's table has in-frame clones only and misses some. The data hold about 61,000 clones, with over 80% observed a single time. Sequences were obtained from peripheral blood. These TCRs come from a man in his 70s with acute or convalescent COVID-19.

The chain uses TRBV15 and TRBJ1-1, with D hard to call. The CDR3 length is 12 residues. The germline CDR1 and CDR2 sequences are LNHNV and YYDKDF (reference sequence). The V and J ends lost 4 bases and 1 base respectively, with 4 bases between them. CDR3 sequence reads: CATSIKNTEAFF. For the CDR3, the DNA is TGTGCCACCAGCATCAAGAACACTGAAGCTTTCTTT.

V gene TRBV19 combines with J gene TRBJ2-7, with D possibly TRBD1 on 6 matching bases. This CDR3 comprises 16 residues. Germline CDR1 reads LNHDA; CDR2 reads SQIVND (reference sequence). Trimming removed 5 bases from V and 2 bases from J, with 19 bases in between. This CDR3 is CASSSLGHLGTYEQYF. The CDR3, as DNA: TGTGCCAGTAGTTCCCTGGGACATTTGGGGACCTACGAGCAGTACTTC. Drawing the rest from reference TRBV19 and TRBJ2-7, the complete variable domain is DGGITQSPKYLFRKEGQNVTLSCEQNLNHDAMYWYRQDPGQGLRLIYYSQIVNDFQKGDIAEGYSVSREKKESFPLTVTSAQKNPTAFYLCASSSLGHLGTYEQYFGPGTRLTVT.

The chain joins TRBV11-2 to TRBJ1-1, with D perhaps matching TRBD1 (5 bases). The CDR3 runs 16 residues. Trimming removed 0 bases from V and 5 bases from J, with 16 bases in between. Looked up from germline, CDR1 is SGHAT and CDR2 is FQNNGV. The CDR3 bases are TGTGCCAGCAGCTTAGACTGGGGAGGGGCTAAAACTGAAGCTTTCTTT. It specifies CASSLDWGGAKTEAFF.

This sequence joins TRBV10-3 and TRBJ1-1, with TRBD1 as a possible D gene (5 bases). The length of the CDR3 is 14 residues. Trimming left V 6 bases short and J 5 bases short, with 16 bases between. Germline V lookup: CDR1 ENHRY, CDR2 SYGVKD. In nucleotides, the CDR3 is TGTGCCATCAGCACGAGGGGAGGTGGTACTGAAGCTTTCTTT. This gives the protein CAISTRGGGTEAFF.

Written as DNA, the CDR3 is TGTGCCAGCAGCTTATTCCAGGGGTATACCGGGGAGCTGTTTTTT. Residues: CASSLFQGYTGELFF. The rearrangement links TRBV5-5 to TRBJ2-2, with a weak D call TRBD1 (6 bases). The germline V gene encodes CDR1 SGHKS and CDR2 YYEKEE (reference sequence). Trimming shortened V by 2 bases and J by 5 bases, and 13 bases separated the two germline ends. This CDR3 region has 15 residues. Using reference TRBV5-5 and TRBJ2-2 for the parts outside the CDR3, the full variable domain is DAGVTQSPTHLIKTRGQQVTLRCSPISGHKSVSWYQQVLGQGPQFIFQYYEKEERGRGNFPDRFSARQFPNYSSELNVNALLLGDSALYLCASSLFQGYTGELFFGEGSRLTVL.

The CDR3 spells CASSEVGTGANVLTF. CDR3 nucleotide sequence: TGTGCCAGCAGTGAAGTGGGGACAGGGGCCAACGTCCTGACTTTC. This sequence joins TRBV6-1 and TRBJ2-6; the D gene is possibly TRBD1 (6 bases). CDR3 length: 15 residues. Trimming removed 1 base at V and 4 bases at J, with 8 bases between. In germline, CDR1 is MNHNS, CDR2 SASEGT.

The J gene is TRBJ1-2, the V gene TRBV6-5; D might be TRBD1 (5 bases). Trimming took 6 bases from V and 3 from J, leaving 17 bases between them. The CDR3 contains 15 residues. Germline CDR1 reads MNHEY; CDR2 reads SVGAGI. CDR3 sequence (DNA): TGTGCCAGCAGGGGAGGGACCTTCCACGACTATGGCTACACCTTC. Translating gives CASRGGTFHDYGYTF.

The chain is built from TRBV14 and TRBJ2-2; 10 nucleotides match TRBD2. The CDR3 spans 16 residues. After removal of 4 bases from V and 4 bases from J, the junction contained 6 bases not matched to a gene. Germline V gives CDR1 SGHDN, CDR2 FVKESK. CDR3 coding DNA: TGTGCCAGCAGCCTTGGACTAGCGGCAAGCACCGGGGAGCTGTTTTTT. This translates into CASSLGLAASTGELFF.

The genes are TRBV4-1 and TRBJ1-4; D unclear. The CDR3 runs to 17 residues. V was clipped by 0 bases and J by 0 bases, with 11 bases between them. Germline V gene lookup returns CDR1 MGHRA and CDR2 YSYEKL. CDR3 loop: CASSQEGSRPTNEKLFF. The CDR3 region has the DNA TGCGCCAGCAGCCAAGAGGGCAGTCGGCCAACTAATGAAAAACTGTTTTTT.

This clone was counted a single time. The V and J genes are TRBV10-3 and TRBJ2-1, with 10 bases aligning to TRBD1. The J segment lost 7 bases and the V segment lost 5 bases, leaving 5 bases of the junction unmatched. The CDR3 covers 14 residues. CDR1 and CDR2 (germline): ENHRY, SYGVKD. The DNA for the CDR3 is TGTGCCATCAGTAAGGGGACAGGGGAGAATGAGCAGTTCTTC. Encoded protein: CAISKGTGENEQFF.

V and J are TRBV7-2 and TRBJ2-5; 7 positions agree with TRBD2. Trimming at V came to 2 bases and at J to 2 bases, leaving 5 bases not matched to a gene. The CDR3 runs to 15 residues. Germline CDR1 SGHTA, CDR2 FQGNSA. The CDR3: CASSLLRGTQETQYF. CDR3 in DNA: TGTGCCAGCAGCTTATTGCGGGGGACGCAAGAGACCCAGTACTTC.

The chain links TRBV29-1 to TRBJ2-1, with D perhaps TRBD2 (6 bases). This CDR3 is built from 11 residues. Germline CDR1 is SQVTM and CDR2 is ANQGSEA. V lost 6 bases and J 7 bases, leaving 10 bases between the germline ends. The CDR3 spells CSVSGGNEQFF. The CDR3, as DNA: TGCAGCGTCTCCGGGGGAAATGAGCAGTTCTTC.

This chain joins TRBV5-4 and TRBJ1-1, with a tentative D call TRBD1 (5 bases). The CDR3 spans 13 residues. V was clipped by 5 bases and J by 1 base, with 9 bases between them. Germline V CDR1 and CDR2: SGHNT, YYREEE (reference sequence). The CDR3 spells CASRIDRNTEAFF. The CDR3 DNA reads as TGTGCCAGCAGGATAGACAGGAACACTGAAGCTTTCTTT.

The table lists this clone with a few counts. V gene TRBV10-3 combines with J gene TRBJ2-3; 8 bases align to TRBD2. The CDR3 extends over 15 amino acids. Trimming cost V 10 bases and J 2 bases; bases outside gene matches: 11. Germline V gene data show CDR1 as ENHRY and CDR2 as SYGVKD. The CDR3 sequence is CASSPSGGHTDTQYF. Here the CDR3 DNA reads TGTGCCAGCTCGCCGAGCGGGGGACACACAGATACGCAGTATTTT.

The chain is built from TRBV5-1 and TRBJ2-2; 8 positions match TRBD1. The CDR3 length is 15 residues. CDR1 is SGHRS, CDR2 YFSETQ, per germline. V trimming: 4 bases; J trimming: 1 base; junction bases outside the gene matches: 3. CDR3 sequence (DNA): TGCGCCAGCAGCCACGGGACAGGGAACACCGGGGAGCTGTTTTTT. Translation gives CASSHGTGNTGELFF.

V gene TRBV3-1 (or the pseudogene TRBV3-2) combines with J gene TRBJ1-2; 11 bases are a match to TRBD1. V shed 4 bases and J 4 bases; nucleotides not matched to a gene: 8. The germline gives CDR1 LGHDT, CDR2 YNNKEL (reference sequence). This CDR3 comprises 16 residues. The CDR3 region has the DNA TGTGCCAGCAGCCGGACAGGGGGCCCCAACCTCTATGGCTACACCTTC. Translated, it gives CASSRTGGPNLYGYTF.

DNA for the CDR3: TGTGCCAGCTCACCCATGCGGGACGGAGAGACCCAGTACTTC. Translating it yields CASSPMRDGETQYF. The chain couples TRBV18 to TRBJ2-5, with D tentatively TRBD2 (6 bases). CDR1 is KGHSH and CDR2 is LQKENI in the germline V gene. CDR3 length: 14 amino acids. Trimming stripped 3 bases from V and 4 bases from J, with 12 bases between. Supplemented by reference TRBV18 and TRBJ2-5, the full variable domain reads NAGVMQNPRHLVRRRGQEARLRCSPMKGHSHVYWYRQLPEEGLKFMVYLQKENIIDESGMPKERFSAEFPKEGPSILRIQQVVRGDSAAYFCASSPMRDGETQYFGPGTRLLVL.

In its sample, this clone was seen a few times. The CDR3 nucleotides read TGTGCCAGCAGCTCCGTCCCTCACCAAGAGACCCAGTACTTC. The encoded protein is CASSSVPHQETQYF. The chain has TRBV7-9 and TRBJ2-5; no clear D. The CDR3 has 14 amino acids. V lost 4 bases and J 0 bases, leaving 9 bases between the germline ends. CDR1 and CDR2 from the germline V gene are SEHNR and FQNEAQ (reference sequence). Drawing the rest from reference TRBV7-9 and TRBJ2-5, the complete variable domain is DTGVSQNPRHKITKRGQNVTFRCDPISEHNRLYWYRQTLGQGPEFLTYFQNEAQLEKSRLLSDRFSAERPKGSFSTLEIQRTEQGDSAMYLCASSSVPHQETQYFGPGTRLLVL.

The gene calls are TRBV10-2 and TRBJ2-5, with 7 positions matching TRBD1. With 6 bases clipped from V and 5 bases from J, the junction kept 3 bases outside the gene matches. This CDR3 spans 12 amino acids. Germline CDR1 reads WSHSY; CDR2 reads SAAADI. The CDR3 is CASSKGGETQYF. The CDR3 region has the DNA TGCGCCAGCAGCAAAGGGGGCGAGACCCAGTACTTC.

The chain couples TRBV2 to TRBJ2-7, with D tentatively TRBD1 (6 bases). V dropped 10 bases and J dropped 3 bases, with 13 bases sitting between them. The CDR3 is made up of 12 amino acids. Germline assignment: CDR1 SNHLY and CDR2 FYNNEI. Here the CDR3 reads CATKSDSYEQYF. In nucleotides, the CDR3 is TGTGCCACCAAATCGGACAGCTACGAGCAGTACTTC. The entire variable domain, with the rest obtained from reference TRBV2 and TRBJ2-7, is as follows: EPEVTQTPSHQVTQMGQEVILRCVPISNHLYFYWYRQILGQKVEFLVSFYNNEISEKSEIFDDQFSVERPDGSNFTLKIRSTKLEDSAMYFCATKSDSYEQYFGPGTRLTVT.